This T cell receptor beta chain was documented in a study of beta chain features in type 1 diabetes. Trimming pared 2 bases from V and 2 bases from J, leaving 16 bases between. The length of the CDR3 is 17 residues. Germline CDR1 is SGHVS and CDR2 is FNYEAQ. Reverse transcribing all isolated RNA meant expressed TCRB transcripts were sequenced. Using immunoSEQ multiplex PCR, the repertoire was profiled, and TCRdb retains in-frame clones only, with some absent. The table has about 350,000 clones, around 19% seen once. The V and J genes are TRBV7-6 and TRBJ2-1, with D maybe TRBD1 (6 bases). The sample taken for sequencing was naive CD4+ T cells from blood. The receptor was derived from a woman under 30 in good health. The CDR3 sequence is CASSLRYRAVPYNEQFF. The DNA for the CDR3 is TGTGCCAGCAGCTTACGGTACAGGGCTGTACCCTACAATGAGCAGTTCTTC.